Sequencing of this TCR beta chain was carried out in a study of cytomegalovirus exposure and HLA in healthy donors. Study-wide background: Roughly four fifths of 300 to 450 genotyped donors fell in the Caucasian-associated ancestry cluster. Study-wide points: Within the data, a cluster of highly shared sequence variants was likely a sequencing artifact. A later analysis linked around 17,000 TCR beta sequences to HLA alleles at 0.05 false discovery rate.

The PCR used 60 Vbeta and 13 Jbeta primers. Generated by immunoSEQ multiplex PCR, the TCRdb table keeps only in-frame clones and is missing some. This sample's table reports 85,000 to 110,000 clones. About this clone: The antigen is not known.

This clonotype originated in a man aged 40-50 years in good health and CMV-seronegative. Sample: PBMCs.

The CDR3, as DNA: TGTGCCAGCAGCCCCCTTAGCGTTGGTACGCAGTATTTT. Encoded protein: CASSPLSVGTQYF. The J gene is TRBJ2-3, the V gene TRBV5-8, with D tentatively TRBD2 (5 bases). From germline, CDR1 is SGHTS and CDR2 YDEGEE. This CDR3 region has 13 residues. Deletions cut 4 bases from V and 8 bases from J, with 14 bases between.